What follows describes a single TCR beta chain. No antigen is known for it. Germline V gives CDR1 SGHRS, CDR2 YFSETQ. The V segment lost 1 base and the J segment 7 bases; nucleotides outside the gene matches: 9. This CDR3 comprises 15 residues. This record comes from a study of T-cell reconstitution after alpha-beta-depleted transplantation in children. Unique molecular identifiers were built into the TCRbeta library. TCRdb re-analysed the PCR reads in MiXCR, keeping a single row per CDR3 protein. The data hold hundreds of thousands of distinct CDR3 sequences, with about 10% observed a single time. Study-wide points: From newly produced T cells came most of the T-cell counts and diversity one year after transplant.

The sample was PBMCs, taken before TCRalphabeta/CD19-depleted stem cell transplant. This sequence originates from a child aged 2-15 years with inherited bone marrow failure, due to receive a stem cell transplant. This chain connects TRBV5-1 to TRBJ2-5, with 8 bases identical to TRBD2. CDR3 DNA: TGCGCCAGCAGCTTGTCAGCGGGAGTAAGTCCGACCCAGTACTTC. Protein product: CASSLSAGVSPTQYF. The full variable domain, rest sourced from reference TRBV5-1 and TRBJ2-5, is KAGVTQTPRYLIKTRGQQVTLSCSPISGHRSVSWYQQTPGQGLQFLFEYFSETQRNKGNFPGRFSGRQFSNSRSEMNVSTLELGDSALYLCASSLSAGVSPTQYFGPGTRLLVL.